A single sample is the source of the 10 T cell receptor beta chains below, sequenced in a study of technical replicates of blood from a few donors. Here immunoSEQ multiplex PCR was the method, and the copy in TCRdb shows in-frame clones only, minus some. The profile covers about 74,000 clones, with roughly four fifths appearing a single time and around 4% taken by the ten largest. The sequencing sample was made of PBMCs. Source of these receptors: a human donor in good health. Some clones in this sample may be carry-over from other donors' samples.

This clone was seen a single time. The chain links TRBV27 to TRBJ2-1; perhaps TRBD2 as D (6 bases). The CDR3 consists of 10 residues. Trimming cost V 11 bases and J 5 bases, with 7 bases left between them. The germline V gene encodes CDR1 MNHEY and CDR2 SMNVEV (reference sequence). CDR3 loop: CAAGHNEQFF. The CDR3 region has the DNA TGTGCCGCGGGACACAATGAGCAGTTCTTC.

CDR3 protein: CASSNAGTSGQETQYF. CDR3 sequence (DNA): TGTGCCAGCAGCAACGCCGGGACTAGCGGCCAAGAGACCCAGTACTTC. V gene TRBV7-3 combines with J gene TRBJ2-5, with 11 bases aligning to TRBD2. The CDR3 has 16 residues. Germline CDR1 is SGHTA and CDR2 is FQGTGA. The V segment lost 5 bases and the J segment 1 base; nucleotides outside the gene matches: 6.

The CDR3 protein is CASSQGPITGEAFF. The CDR3 DNA is TGCGCCAGCAGCCAAGGGCCCATCACAGGGGAAGCTTTCTTT. The chain joins TRBV4-3 to TRBJ1-1, with D perhaps TRBD1 (6 bases). Germline CDR1 is LGHNA and CDR2 is YSLEER. The CDR3 sequence is 14 residues long. Trimming removed 1 base from V and 8 bases from J, with 14 bases in between.

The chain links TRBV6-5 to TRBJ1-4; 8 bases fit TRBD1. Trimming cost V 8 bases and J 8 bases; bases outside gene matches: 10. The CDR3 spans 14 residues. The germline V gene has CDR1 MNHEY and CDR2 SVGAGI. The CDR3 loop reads CASGMTGVTEKLFF. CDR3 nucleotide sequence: TGTGCCAGCGGCATGACAGGGGTTACCGAAAAACTGTTTTTT.

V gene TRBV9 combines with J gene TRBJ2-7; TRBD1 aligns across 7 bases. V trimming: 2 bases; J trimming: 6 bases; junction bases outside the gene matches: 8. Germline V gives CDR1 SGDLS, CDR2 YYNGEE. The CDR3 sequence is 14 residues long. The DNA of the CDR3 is TGTGCCAGCAGCGTCTTCGACAGGGTCGGCGAGCAGTACTTC. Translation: CASSVFDRVGEQYF.

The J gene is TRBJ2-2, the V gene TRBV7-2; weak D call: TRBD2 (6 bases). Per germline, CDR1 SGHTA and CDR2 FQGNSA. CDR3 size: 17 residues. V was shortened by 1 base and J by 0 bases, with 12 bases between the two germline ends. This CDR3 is CASSLGSSGANTGELFF. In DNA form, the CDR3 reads TGTGCCAGCAGCTTAGGGTCTTCGGGAGCGAACACCGGGGAGCTGTTTTTT.

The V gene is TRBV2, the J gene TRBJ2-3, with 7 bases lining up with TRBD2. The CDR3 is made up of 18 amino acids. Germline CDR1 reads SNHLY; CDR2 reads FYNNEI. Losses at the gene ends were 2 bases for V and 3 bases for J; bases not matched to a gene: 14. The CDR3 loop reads CASSEFWAGDLRTDTQYF. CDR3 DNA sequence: TGTGCCAGCAGTGAATTTTGGGCGGGAGACCTAAGAACAGATACGCAGTATTTT.

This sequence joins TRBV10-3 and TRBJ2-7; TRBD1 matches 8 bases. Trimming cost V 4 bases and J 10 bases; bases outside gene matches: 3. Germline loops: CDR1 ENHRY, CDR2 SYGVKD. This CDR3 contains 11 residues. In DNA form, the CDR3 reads TGTGCCATCAGTGCTGACAGGGGCCAGTACTTC. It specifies CAISADRGQYF.

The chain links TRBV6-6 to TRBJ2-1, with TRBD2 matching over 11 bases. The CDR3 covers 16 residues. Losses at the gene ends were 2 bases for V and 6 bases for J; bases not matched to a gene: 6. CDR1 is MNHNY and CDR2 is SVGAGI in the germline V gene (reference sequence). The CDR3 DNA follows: TGTGCCAGCAGTTACGCGTCCGGGACTAGCGGCAATGAGCAGTTCTTC. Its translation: CASSYASGTSGNEQFF.

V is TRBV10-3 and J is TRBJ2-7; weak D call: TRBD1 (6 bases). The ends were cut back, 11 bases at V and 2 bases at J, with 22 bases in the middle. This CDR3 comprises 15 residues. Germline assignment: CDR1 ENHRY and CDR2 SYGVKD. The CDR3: CAVQSSRDKTYEQYF. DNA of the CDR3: TGTGCCGTACAATCAAGCCGGGACAAAACCTACGAGCAGTACTTC.